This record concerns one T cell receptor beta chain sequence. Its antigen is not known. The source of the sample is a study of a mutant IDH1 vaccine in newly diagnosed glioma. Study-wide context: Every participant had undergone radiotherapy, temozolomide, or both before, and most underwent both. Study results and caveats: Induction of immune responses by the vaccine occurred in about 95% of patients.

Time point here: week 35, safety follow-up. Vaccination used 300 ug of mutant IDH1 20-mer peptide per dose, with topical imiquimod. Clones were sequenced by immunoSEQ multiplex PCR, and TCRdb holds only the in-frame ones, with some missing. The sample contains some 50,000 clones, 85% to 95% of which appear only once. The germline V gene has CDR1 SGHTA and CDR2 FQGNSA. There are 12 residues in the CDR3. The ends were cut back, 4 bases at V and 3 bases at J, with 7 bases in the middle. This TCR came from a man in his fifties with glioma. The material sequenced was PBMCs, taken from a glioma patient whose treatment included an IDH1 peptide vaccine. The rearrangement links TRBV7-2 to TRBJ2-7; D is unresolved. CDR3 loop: CASSWRGYEQYF. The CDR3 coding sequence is TGTGCCAGCAGCTGGCGCGGCTACGAGCAGTACTTC.